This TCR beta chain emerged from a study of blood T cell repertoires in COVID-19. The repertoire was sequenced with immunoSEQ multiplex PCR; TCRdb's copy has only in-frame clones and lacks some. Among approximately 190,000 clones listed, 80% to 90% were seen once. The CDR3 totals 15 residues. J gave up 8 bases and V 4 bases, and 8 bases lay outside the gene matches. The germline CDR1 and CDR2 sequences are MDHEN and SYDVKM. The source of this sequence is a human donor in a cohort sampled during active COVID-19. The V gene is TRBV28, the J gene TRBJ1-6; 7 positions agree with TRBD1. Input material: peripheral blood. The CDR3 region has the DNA TGTGCCAGCAGTTCTTGGACAGGAAAATATTCACCCCTCCACTTT. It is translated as CASSSWTGKYSPLHF.